This T cell receptor beta chain appears in the sequencing data of a study of neurological immune-mediated disorders. In this sample, this clonotype turned up many times. CDR3 size: 14 residues. Germline assignment: CDR1 SEHNR and CDR2 FQNEAQ (reference sequence). Trimming cost V 4 bases and J 3 bases, with 12 bases left between them. In TCRdb, the 5' RACE reads were re-called with MiXCR into one record per CDR3 protein. The data show some 18,000 distinct CDR3 sequences, approximately 7.9% seen once. Sorted libraries came from 1 million CD4+ or CD8+ T cells. The rearrangement uses TRBV7-9 and TRBJ1-1, with D maybe TRBD1 (5 bases). The specimen was CD8+ T cells from blood. The receptor's source is a woman aged 25 to 39 with HTLV-1-associated myelopathy (HAM/TSP). The DNA for the CDR3 is TGTGCCAGCAGCTCTTCTCGGGGGGACACTGAAGCTTTCTTT. It yields the protein CASSSSRGDTEAFF.